This is a list of T cell receptor beta chains from one sample in a study of blood T cell repertoires in COVID-19. Produced via immunoSEQ multiplex PCR; TCRdb's table is partial and in-frame only. This table holds fewer than 250,000 clones, 75% to 85% found once. Specimen: peripheral blood. The receptors here all came from a woman aged 70-85 years with acute or convalescent COVID-19. CDR3s leave out the opening cysteine and the closing phenylalanine or tryptophan. Each record gives: V gene, CDR3 length, J gene, CDR3 protein.

V gene: TRBV29-1; CDR3 length: 11; J gene: TRBJ2-3; CDR3 protein: SVGAISTDTQY
V gene: TRBV19; CDR3 length: 12; J gene: TRBJ1-5; CDR3 protein: ASSTSTGDQPQH
V gene: TRBV2; CDR3 length: 9; J gene: TRBJ2-5; CDR3 protein: ASGEWETQY
V gene: TRBV6-4; CDR3 length: 11; J gene: TRBJ2-2; CDR3 protein: ASSVQGTGELF
V gene: TRBV6-6; CDR3 length: 13; J gene: TRBJ2-1; CDR3 protein: ASSPSGGEYNEQF
V gene: TRBV4-1; CDR3 length: 14; J gene: TRBJ1-3; CDR3 protein: ASSQVGTASGNTIY
V gene: TRBV11-2; CDR3 length: 13; J gene: TRBJ2-1; CDR3 protein: ASSYTGTGYNEQF
V gene: TRBV6-5; CDR3 length: 13; J gene: TRBJ2-2; CDR3 protein: ASRSPGTQTGELF
V gene: TRBV5-4; CDR3 length: 13; J gene: TRBJ2-7; CDR3 protein: ASSHWSIGFYEQY
V gene: TRBV29-1; CDR3 length: 13; J gene: TRBJ2-1; CDR3 protein: SAILSLVVYYEQF
V gene: TRBV5-1; CDR3 length: 15; J gene: TRBJ2-4; CDR3 protein: ASSSPGTAGGKNIQY
V gene: TRBV10-2; CDR3 length: 8; J gene: TRBJ2-7; CDR3 protein: ASRDNEQY
V gene: TRBV4-3; CDR3 length: 12; J gene: TRBJ1-2; CDR3 protein: ASSDPGIKDGYT
V gene: TRBV7-9; CDR3 length: 12; J gene: TRBJ1-2; CDR3 protein: ASSSLTGTYGYT
V gene: TRBV6-6; CDR3 length: 12; J gene: TRBJ2-7; CDR3 protein: ASSYLASSYEQY
V gene: TRBV28; CDR3 length: 13; J gene: TRBJ1-1; CDR3 protein: ASSIPGQGGTEAF
V gene: TRBV4-3; CDR3 length: 11; J gene: TRBJ1-2; CDR3 protein: ASSQVGGDGYT
V gene: TRBV7-2; CDR3 length: 13; J gene: TRBJ2-3; CDR3 protein: ASSLRQTSTDTQY
V gene: TRBV6-5; CDR3 length: 13; J gene: TRBJ2-7; CDR3 protein: ASSYSMRGSYEQY
V gene: TRBV10-1; CDR3 length: 12; J gene: TRBJ1-2; CDR3 protein: ASSAGGEDYGYT
V gene: TRBV10-3; CDR3 length: 13; J gene: TRBJ1-2; CDR3 protein: AISEGAGSNYGYT
V gene: TRBV9; CDR3 length: 13; J gene: TRBJ2-1; CDR3 protein: ASSSGGLSYNEQF
V gene: TRBV5-4; CDR3 length: 13; J gene: TRBJ1-1; CDR3 protein: ASSLGRGQGTEAF
V gene: TRBV5-1; CDR3 length: 11; J gene: TRBJ1-2; CDR3 protein: ASSLRTDYGYT
V gene: TRBV4-3; CDR3 length: 10; J gene: TRBJ1-1; CDR3 protein: ARTITGTEAF
V gene: TRBV4-3; CDR3 length: 13; J gene: TRBJ1-1; CDR3 protein: ASSQRQGPNTEAF
V gene: TRBV10-3; CDR3 length: 10; J gene: TRBJ1-1; CDR3 protein: AISEQYTEAF
V gene: TRBV6-5; CDR3 length: 10; J gene: TRBJ1-2; CDR3 protein: ASNDRVGGYT